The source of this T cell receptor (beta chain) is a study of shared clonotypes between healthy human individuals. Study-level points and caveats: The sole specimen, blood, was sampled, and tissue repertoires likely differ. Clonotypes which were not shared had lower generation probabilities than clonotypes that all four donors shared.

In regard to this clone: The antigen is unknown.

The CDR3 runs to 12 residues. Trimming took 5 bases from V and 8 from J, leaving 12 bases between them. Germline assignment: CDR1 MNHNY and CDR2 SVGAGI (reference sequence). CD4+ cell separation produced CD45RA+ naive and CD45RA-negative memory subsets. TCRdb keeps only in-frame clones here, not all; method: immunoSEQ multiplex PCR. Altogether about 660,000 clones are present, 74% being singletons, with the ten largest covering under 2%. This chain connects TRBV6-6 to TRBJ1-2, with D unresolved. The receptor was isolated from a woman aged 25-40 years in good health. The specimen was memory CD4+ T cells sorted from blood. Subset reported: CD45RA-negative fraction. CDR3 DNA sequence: TGTGCCAGCAGTCCGCGAGGCAGGGGCTACACCTTC. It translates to CASSPRGRGYTF.